The present entry profiles one T cell receptor beta chain with its context. Data came from immunoSEQ multiplex PCR; TCRdb stores just in-frame clones and leaves some out. In the table there are around 92,000 clones, 95% of which are singletons. This entry comes from a study of technical replicates of blood from a few donors. CDR1 and CDR2 (germline): MNHNY, SVGAGI (reference sequence). Trimming at V came to 6 bases and at J to 7 bases, leaving 10 bases not matched to a gene. The CDR3 length is 14 residues. The specimen sequenced was T cells isolated from PBMCs. The V and J genes are TRBV6-6 and TRBJ2-7, with 9 nucleotides matching TRBD1. This clonotype was obtained from a human donor in good health. The DNA for the CDR3 is TGTGCCAGCAGCCTGGGACAGGGCACGGGGGAGCAGTACTTC. Amino acid sequence: CASSLGQGTGEQYF.